The source of this T cell receptor (beta chain) is a study of a mutant IDH1 vaccine in newly diagnosed glioma. Documented time point: week 47, end of study. Topical imiquimod was applied with each vaccine dose, which held 300 ug of mutant IDH1 20-mer peptide. The repertoire was sequenced with immunoSEQ multiplex PCR; TCRdb's copy has only in-frame clones and lacks some. The sample contains about 32,000 clones, about nine tenths of which appear only once. Concerning this clone: Its antigen is as yet unknown.

From germline, CDR1 is SGHNT and CDR2 YYREEE (reference sequence). The V and J ends lost 2 bases and 13 bases respectively, with 16 bases between them. The CDR3 extends over 14 amino acids. The material sequenced was PBMCs, taken from a glioma patient whose treatment included an IDH1 peptide vaccine. The chain employs TRBV5-4 and TRBJ1-6, with D possibly TRBD1 on 5 matching bases. The clonotype originates from a man aged 40-55 years with glioma. CDR3: CASSFPEGTSPLHF. In DNA form, the CDR3 reads TGTGCCAGCAGCTTTCCTGAGGGGACTTCGCCCCTCCACTTT.